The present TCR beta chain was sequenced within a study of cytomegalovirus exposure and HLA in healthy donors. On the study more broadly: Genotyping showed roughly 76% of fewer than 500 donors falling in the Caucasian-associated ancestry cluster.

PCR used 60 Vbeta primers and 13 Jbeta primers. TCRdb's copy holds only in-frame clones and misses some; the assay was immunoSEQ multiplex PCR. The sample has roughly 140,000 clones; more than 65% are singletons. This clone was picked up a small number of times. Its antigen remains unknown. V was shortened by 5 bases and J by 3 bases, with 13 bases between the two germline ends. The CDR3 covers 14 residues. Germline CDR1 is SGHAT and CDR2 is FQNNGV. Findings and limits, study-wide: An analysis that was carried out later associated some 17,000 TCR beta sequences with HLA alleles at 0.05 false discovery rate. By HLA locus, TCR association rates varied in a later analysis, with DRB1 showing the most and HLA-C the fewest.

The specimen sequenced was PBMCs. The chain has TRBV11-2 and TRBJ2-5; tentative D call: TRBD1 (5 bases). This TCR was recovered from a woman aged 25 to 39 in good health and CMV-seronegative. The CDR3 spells CASSGQGREETQYF. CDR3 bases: TGTGCCAGCAGCGGGCAGGGCAGGGAAGAGACCCAGTACTTC.